The clone carrying this T cell receptor beta chain was counted a single time. The same CDR3 also results from other DNA sequences found in this sample. The data derive from a study of cytomegalovirus exposure and HLA in healthy donors. The V gene's germline CDR1 is SNHLY and CDR2 FYNNEI. Trimming left V 3 bases short and J 5 bases short, with 13 bases between. The CDR3 runs 14 residues. Researchers ran the PCR with 60 Vbeta and 13 Jbeta primers. This table comes from immunoSEQ multiplex PCR, and its TCRdb copy is limited to in-frame clones, with some not included. Of roughly 160,000 clones listed, around four fifths are singletons.

The sample was PBMCs. The receptor was isolated from a woman in her fifties or sixties in good health and CMV-seronegative. V is TRBV2 and J is TRBJ1-1, with D unresolved. CDR3 in amino acids: CASSDLVKHTEAFF. DNA for the CDR3: TGTGCCAGCAGTGATCTAGTGAAGCATACTGAAGCTTTCTTT.